The rows below give T cell receptor beta chains drawn from one sample of a study of shared clonotypes between healthy human individuals. TCRdb keeps only in-frame clones here, not all; method: immunoSEQ multiplex PCR. Of under 600,000 clones listed, about three quarters are singletons. Sequencing was performed on PBMCs. The receptors originated from a woman aged 40 to 50 in good health. Some clones in this sample may be carry-over from other donors' samples. Both conserved end residues are part of each CDR3. D genes are given only for firm matches. The size field is filled for only some rows; it gives once, few, many or a size class.

size: NA; J: TRBJ2-3; D: TRBD2; V: TRBV28; CDR3: CASSPGLAGFDTQYF; DNA: TGTGCCAGCAGTCCGGGACTAGCGGGATTCGATACGCAGTATTTT
size: NA; J: TRBJ2-2; D: NA; V: TRBV16; CDR3: CASSLHDTGELFF; DNA: TGTGCCAGCAGCTTGCACGACACCGGGGAGCTGTTTTTT
size: NA; J: TRBJ2-5; D: NA; V: TRBV14; CDR3: CASSPMGQALETQYF; DNA: TGTGCCAGCAGCCCTATGGGACAAGCGTTAGAGACCCAGTACTTC
size: once; J: TRBJ2-5; D: NA; V: TRBV11-3; CDR3: CASSSGAVLGGQETQYF; DNA: TGTGCCAGCAGCTCTGGAGCCGTACTGGGGGGCCAAGAGACCCAGTACTTC
size: NA; J: TRBJ1-3; D: TRBD1; V: TRBV5-1; CDR3: CASRPGQGSLSSGNTIYF; DNA: TGCGCCAGCAGACCGGGACAGGGGTCGCTAAGCTCTGGAAACACCATATATTTT
size: NA; J: TRBJ2-7; D: NA; V: TRBV28; CDR3: CASSFGHNYEQYF; DNA: TGTGCCAGCAGTTTCGGACACAACTACGAGCAGTACTTC
size: NA; J: TRBJ1-2; D: NA; V: TRBV27; CDR3: CASSLRIPGGPTNYGYTF; DNA: TGTGCCAGCAGTTTAAGGATTCCCGGGGGGCCCACTAACTATGGCTACACCTTC
size: NA; J: TRBJ1-2; D: NA; V: TRBV5-6; CDR3: CASSPGHPYGYTF; DNA: TGTGCCAGCAGCCCCGGACATCCCTATGGCTACACCTTC
size: NA; J: TRBJ1-1; D: NA; V: TRBV5-1; CDR3: CASSPGGYNTEAFF; DNA: TGCGCCAGCAGCCCGGGAGGGTATAACACTGAAGCTTTCTTT
size: NA; J: TRBJ2-7; D: TRBD2; V: TRBV18; CDR3: CASSPSPSGRAGYEQYF; DNA: TGTGCCAGCTCACCCTCCCCAAGCGGGAGGGCCGGGTACGAGCAGTACTTC
size: few; J: TRBJ1-2; D: TRBD1; V: TRBV27; CDR3: CASRPTGGSYSTF; DNA: TGTGCCAGCAGACCAACAGGGGGCAGCTATTCCACCTTC
size: NA; J: TRBJ2-2; D: NA; V: TRBV5-4; CDR3: CASSLGGRRTTGELFF; DNA: TGTGCCAGCAGCTTGGGAGGGCGGCGGACCACCGGGGAGCTGTTTTTT
size: many; J: TRBJ2-7; D: TRBD2; V: TRBV5-6; CDR3: CASSLGTSVYEQYF; DNA: TGTGCCAGCAGCTTAGGGACTAGCGTCTACGAGCAGTACTTC
size: few; J: TRBJ1-4; D: TRBD1; V: TRBV5-1; CDR3: CASSSLGGFGEKLFF; DNA: TGCGCCAGCAGCTCATTAGGGGGCTTCGGTGAAAAACTGTTTTTT
size: NA; J: TRBJ1-1; D: TRBD1; V: TRBV28; CDR3: CASSSRGGRTEAFF; DNA: TGTGCCAGCAGTTCCAGGGGGGGGAGAACTGAAGCTTTCTTT
size: NA; J: TRBJ2-2; D: NA; V: TRBV14; CDR3: CASSSTPHGELFF; DNA: TGTGCCAGCAGTTCTACCCCCCACGGGGAGCTGTTTTTT
size: NA; J: TRBJ1-1; D: NA; V: TRBV6-5; CDR3: CASGRYSNTEAFF; DNA: TGTGCCAGCGGGCGGTACAGCAACACTGAAGCTTTCTTT
size: NA; J: TRBJ1-4; D: TRBD1; V: TRBV6-5; CDR3: CASSYAGQGTEKLFF; DNA: TGTGCCAGCAGTTACGCAGGACAGGGGACAGAAAAACTGTTTTTT
size: NA; J: TRBJ1-2; D: NA; V: TRBV18; CDR3: CASSPTDAGANGYTF; DNA: TGTGCCAGCTCACCAACCGACGCGGGGGCTAATGGCTACACCTTC
size: NA; J: TRBJ2-3; D: NA; V: TRBV11-2; CDR3: CASSPSAPSTDTQYF; DNA: TGTGCCAGCAGCCCGAGTGCTCCTAGCACAGATACGCAGTATTTT
size: NA; J: TRBJ1-1; D: NA; V: TRBV15; CDR3: CATGTSEVTEAFF; DNA: TGTGCCACCGGGACAAGCGAGGTGACTGAAGCTTTCTTT
size: NA; J: TRBJ2-1; D: NA; V: TRBV11-3; CDR3: CASSLDGRPFNEQFF; DNA: TGTGCCAGCAGCTTAGACGGGAGACCGTTTAATGAGCAGTTCTTC
size: NA; J: TRBJ2-2; D: TRBD2; V: TRBV27; CDR3: CASRRLAGVIGELFF; DNA: TGTGCCAGCAGACGACTAGCGGGAGTTATCGGGGAGCTGTTTTTT
size: NA; J: TRBJ2-3; D: TRBD1; V: TRBV5-1; CDR3: CASSTPGQVPDTQYF; DNA: TGCGCCAGCAGCACACCGGGACAGGTGCCCGATACGCAGTATTTT
size: many; J: TRBJ2-3; D: NA; V: TRBV9; CDR3: CASSVRGNTDTQYF; DNA: TGTGCCAGCAGCGTACGGGGAAACACAGATACGCAGTATTTT
size: NA; J: TRBJ2-7; D: TRBD2; V: TRBV2; CDR3: CASKELAGGPYEQYF; DNA: TGTGCCAGCAAGGAACTAGCGGGAGGGCCCTACGAGCAGTACTTC
size: few; J: TRBJ2-4; D: NA; V: TRBV27; CDR3: CASRSILAKNIQYF; DNA: TGTGCCAGCAGGTCTATCCTAGCCAAAAACATTCAGTACTTC
size: few; J: TRBJ2-7; D: NA; V: TRBV6-1; CDR3: CASSRAPDVYEQYF; DNA: TGTGCCAGCAGCCGGGCCCCGGACGTCTACGAGCAGTACTTC
size: NA; J: TRBJ2-1; D: NA; V: TRBV5-1; CDR3: CASSGTFNEQFF; DNA: TGCGCCAGCAGCGGGACTTTCAATGAGCAGTTCTTC
size: once; J: TRBJ2-3; D: TRBD1; V: TRBV5-1; CDR3: CASSLAVGQGGTDTQYF; DNA: TGCGCCAGCAGCTTGGCCGTCGGACAGGGAGGCACAGATACGCAGTATTTT
size: NA; J: TRBJ1-5; D: NA; V: TRBV2; CDR3: CASSELGSNQPQHF; DNA: TGTGCCAGCAGTGAACTCGGTAGCAATCAGCCCCAGCATTTT
size: NA; J: TRBJ1-5; D: TRBD1; V: TRBV19; CDR3: CASRQGAWLGNQPQHF; DNA: TGTGCCAGTAGACAGGGGGCTTGGTTAGGCAATCAGCCCCAGCATTTT